This T cell receptor (beta chain) derives from a study of patients and donors after allogeneic stem cell transplantation. Germline CDR1 and CDR2: DFQATT and SNEGSKA (reference sequence). This CDR3 is 13 amino acids long. V shed 3 bases and J shed 0 bases, with 9 bases lying between them. Using its own MiXCR run on the RT-PCR reads, TCRdb lists one record per CDR3 protein. This sample carries about 160,000 distinct CDR3 sequences, 30% of them seen once, and the ten largest clones take under 3.5%. This clonotype was sampled from a human donor who was either an allogeneic HSCT recipient or a stem cell or donor lymphocyte infusion donor (not recorded which). It is not recorded whose cells these are; they may come from a transplant donor. Source material: blood, either unsorted or a sorted T cell fraction (not recorded which). The genes are TRBV20-1 and TRBJ2-7; no clear D. As DNA, the CDR3 is TGCAGTGCTAGCTCCACCCTCTCCTACGAGCAGTACTTC. Its translation is CSASSTLSYEQYF.